This T cell receptor beta chain was captured in a study of breast tumors, draining lymph nodes, adjacent tissues. Whole-study findings and limits: Data only fit, rather than demonstrated, lymph node origin of most tumor T cells. Tumors had less TCR diversity than lymph nodes, more than nontumor tissue. The data were judged consistent with most tumor T cells coming from lymph node and expanding in tumor.

Samples came from axillary lymph nodes draining the breast cancer. The V segment lost 1 base and the J segment 5 bases; nucleotides outside the gene matches: 11. Germline values: CDR1 SGHTA, CDR2 FQGTGA. There are 18 residues in the CDR3. TCRdb reprocessed the multiplex PCR reads via MiXCR and lists one record per CDR3 protein. The data show a few hundred thousand distinct CDR3 sequences, with under 40% seen just once and about 3.9% held by the top ten. This clonotype showed up many times. The antigen remains unidentified. This chain links TRBV7-3 with TRBJ2-2; 9 bases are shared with TRBD2. This TCR derives from a female donor with breast cancer. Some clones in this sample may be carry-over from other donors' samples. The sequencing sample was made of axillary lymph node tissue. The CDR3: CASSLNGGGAARTGELFF. The DNA for the CDR3 is TGTGCCAGCAGCTTAAATGGCGGGGGGGCGGCGCGGACCGGGGAGCTGTTTTTT.